The present entry profiles one T cell receptor (beta chain) with its context. Its antigen remains unidentified. Treatment defined: approximately 11-day PBMC culture with coronavirus spike peptide pools or control peptides (ViraFEST assay). In the ViraFEST assay, peptide-pool expansion preceded TCR sequencing of expanded clonotypes. Days 3 and 7 saw half the medium swapped for fresh IL-2 medium. This sample stems from a study of vaccination and CD4 T cells after COVID-19. Study conclusions and caveats: The study sampled relatively few convalescent patients and omitted early post-infection timepoints.

With the Oncomine TCR Beta short-read assay, DNA from cultured CD4+ T cells was sequenced. TCRdb reanalysed the PCR reads using MiXCR and keeps one entry per CDR3 protein. The data contain about 10,000 distinct CDR3 sequences, more than 70% of them singletons. J gave up 8 bases and V 6 bases, and 7 bases lay outside the gene matches. The CDR3 contains 15 residues. Per the germline V gene, CDR1 is MRHNA and CDR2 is SNTAGT. Sequencing was done on a sample of CD4+ T cells from blood, cultured in vitro. This chain joins TRBV6-4 and TRBJ2-1; 13 bases align to TRBD2. The source is a human donor who had recovered from COVID-19. The CDR3 region has the DNA TGTGCCAGCAGCTTACTAGCGGGAGGGCCCCATGAGCAGTTCTTC. Residues: CASSLLAGGPHEQFF.